The entry below gives a single T cell receptor (beta chain) sequence along with its context. These data are taken from a study of blood T cell repertoires in COVID-19. Study in general: Sites in the United States, Italy and Spain provided acute and convalescent COVID-19 samples. The cDNA or gDNA used as material had been derived from T cells, B-cell-depleted T cells, or PBMCs.

CDR1 is MNHEY, CDR2 SMNVEV, per germline (reference sequence). The ends lost 6 bases at V and 3 bases at J; junction bases unmatched: 1. There are 12 residues in the CDR3. As originally analysed: Using reference gene primer amplification, nucleated cell counts were estimated. Assay used: immunoSEQ multiplex PCR; TCRdb lists only in-frame clones, some missing. The V and J calls and clone size are taken from that table; D and trimming were inferred from the DNA. The data hold 150,000 to 200,000 clones, with around 77% observed a single time. This sequence originates from a man between 65 and 80 years old with acute or convalescent COVID-19. The source material was peripheral blood. This chain uses TRBV27 with TRBJ2-5; 7 positions match TRBD1. CDR3: CASRGTEETQYF. The CDR3 DNA reads TGTGCCAGCAGGGGGACAGAAGAGACCCAGTACTTC.